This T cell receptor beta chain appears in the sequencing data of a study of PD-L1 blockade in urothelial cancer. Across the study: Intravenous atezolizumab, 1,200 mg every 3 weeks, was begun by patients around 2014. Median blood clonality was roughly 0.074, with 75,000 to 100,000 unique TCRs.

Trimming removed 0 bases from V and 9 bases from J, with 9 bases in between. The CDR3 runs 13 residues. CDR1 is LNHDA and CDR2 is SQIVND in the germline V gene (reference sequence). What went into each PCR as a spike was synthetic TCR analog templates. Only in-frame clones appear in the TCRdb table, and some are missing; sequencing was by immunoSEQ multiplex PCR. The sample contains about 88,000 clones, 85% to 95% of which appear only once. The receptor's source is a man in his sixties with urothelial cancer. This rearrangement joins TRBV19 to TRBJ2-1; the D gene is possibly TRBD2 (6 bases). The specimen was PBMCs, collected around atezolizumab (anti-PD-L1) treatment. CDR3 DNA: TGTGCCAGTAGTATAGAGCCCGGGGGTGAGCAGTTCTTC. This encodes CASSIEPGGEQFF.